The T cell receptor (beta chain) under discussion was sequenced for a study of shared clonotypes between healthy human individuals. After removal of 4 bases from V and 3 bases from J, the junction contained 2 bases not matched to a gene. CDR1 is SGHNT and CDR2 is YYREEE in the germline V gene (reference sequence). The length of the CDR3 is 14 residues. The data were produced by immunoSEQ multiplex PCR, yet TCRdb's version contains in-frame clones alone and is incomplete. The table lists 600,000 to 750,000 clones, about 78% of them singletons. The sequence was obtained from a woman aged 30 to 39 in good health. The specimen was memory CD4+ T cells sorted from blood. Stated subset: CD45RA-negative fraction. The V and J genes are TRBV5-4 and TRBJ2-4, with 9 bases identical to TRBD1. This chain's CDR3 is CASSLDRGKNIQYF. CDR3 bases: TGTGCCAGCAGCCTGGACAGGGGCAAAAACATTCAGTACTTC.